This TCR beta chain appears in the sequencing data of a study of cytomegalovirus exposure and HLA in healthy donors. Overall study: Membership in the Caucasian-associated ancestry cluster was found for 81% of approximately 430 genotyped donors.

Study results and limitations: DRB1 showed the most TCR associations and HLA-C the fewest in a later analysis, as rates varied by HLA locus. Sequencing depth across donors, presence/absence analyses assumed, was roughly uniform.

Turning to this clone: Its antigen is undetermined.

The PCR had 60 Vbeta and 13 Jbeta primers. Produced via immunoSEQ multiplex PCR; TCRdb's table is partial and in-frame only. The sample lists some 170,000 clones, approximately 72% occurring once. Sequenced: PBMCs. This receptor was taken from a human donor in good health.

In DNA, the CDR3 is TGTGCCAGCAGCTTGTGGGGACAAGACAATGAGCAGTTCTTC. Protein product: CASSLWGQDNEQFF. The gene calls are TRBV5-4 and TRBJ2-1, with D perhaps matching TRBD1 (6 bases). V was shortened by 1 base and J by 5 bases, with 10 bases between the two germline ends. In germline, CDR1 is SGHNT, CDR2 YYREEE (reference sequence). The CDR3 covers 14 residues. Variable domain in full (rest from reference TRBV5-4 and TRBJ2-1): ETGVTQSPTHLIKTRGQQVTLRCSSQSGHNTVSWYQQALGQGPQFIFQYYREEENGRGNFPPRFSGLQFPNYSSELNVNALELDDSALYLCASSLWGQDNEQFFGPGTRLTVL.